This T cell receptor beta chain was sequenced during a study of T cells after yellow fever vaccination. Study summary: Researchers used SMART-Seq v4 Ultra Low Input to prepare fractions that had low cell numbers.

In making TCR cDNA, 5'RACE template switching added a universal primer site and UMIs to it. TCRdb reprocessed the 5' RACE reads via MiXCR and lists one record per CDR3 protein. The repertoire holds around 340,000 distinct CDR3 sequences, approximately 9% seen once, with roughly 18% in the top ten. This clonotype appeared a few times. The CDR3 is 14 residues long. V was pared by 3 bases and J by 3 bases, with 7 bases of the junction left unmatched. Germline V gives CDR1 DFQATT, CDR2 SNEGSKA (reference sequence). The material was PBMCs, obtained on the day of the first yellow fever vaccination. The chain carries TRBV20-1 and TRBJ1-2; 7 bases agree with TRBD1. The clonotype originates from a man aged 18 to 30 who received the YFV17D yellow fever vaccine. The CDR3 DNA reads TGCAGTGCTAGGGGGAGAACAGGGGACTATGGCTACACCTTC. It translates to CSARGRTGDYGYTF.